These 17 T cell receptor beta chains were sequenced from one sample in a study of control samples from healthy donors and cancer patients (dated by TCRdb to about 2020). Library prep was done by the immunoSEQ multiplex PCR assay. This is the immuneACCESS table as TCRdb keeps it, with only in-frame sequences that have V and J called. A part of the clones is gone; compared with another copy, unresolved V genes explain less than half, and the rest is unexplained. Counted in this sample were tens of thousands of clones; about nine tenths of them appeared once. The top ten clonotypes cover about 4% of the sample. Sequenced: blood. These receptors were taken from a woman between 18 and 30 years old in good health.

The V gene is TRBV2, the J gene TRBJ2-7, with 7 nucleotides matching TRBD2. CDR1 and CDR2 from the germline V gene are SNHLY and FYNNEI. The CDR3 spans 15 residues. With V trimmed by 3 bases and J by 1 base, 6 bases remained unmatched. DNA of the CDR3: TGTGCCAGCAGTGATGGGCCAGCGGGGTCCTACGAGCAGTACTTC. Amino acid sequence: CASSDGPAGSYEQYF.

The CDR3 reads CASRAWETQYF. The DNA of the CDR3 is TGTGCCAGCAGGGCATGGGAGACCCAGTACTTC. V usage is TRBV6-5 and J usage is TRBJ2-5; unclear D gene. This CDR3 is 11 amino acids long. V gave up 6 bases and J gave up 5 bases, with 7 bases separating them. Germline CDR1 is MNHEY and CDR2 is SVGAGI.

The genes are TRBV6-4 and TRBJ1-2; 9 bases agree with TRBD1. The CDR3 contains 15 residues. V gave up 6 bases and J gave up 3 bases; unmatched junction bases: 8. Germline V gene data show CDR1 as MRHNA and CDR2 as SNTAGT. The DNA of the CDR3 is TGTGCCAGCAGCGAGACAGGGGGTAAGGACTATGGCTACACCTTC. Protein sequence: CASSETGGKDYGYTF.

V usage is TRBV6-5 and J usage is TRBJ2-7; 8 nucleotides match TRBD2. Unmatched junction bases numbered 7, after V lost 9 bases and J lost 0 bases. The CDR3 has 14 amino acids. Germline V CDR1 and CDR2: MNHEY, SVGAGI. The chain's CDR3 is CASNSGGASYEQYF. The DNA for the CDR3 is TGTGCCAGTAACTCCGGGGGGGCCTCCTACGAGCAGTACTTC.

This clone was detected once. The V call is TRBV14, the J call TRBJ1-1, with D uncertain. This CDR3 spans 15 amino acids. The V gene lost 2 bases and the J gene lost 6 bases, with 16 bases spanning the gap. Germline V gene sequence: CDR1 SGHDN, CDR2 FVKESK. CDR3 protein: CASSQYSLGLAEAFF. Here the CDR3 DNA reads TGTGCCAGCAGCCAATACAGCCTTGGGTTGGCTGAAGCTTTCTTT.

This rearrangement joins TRBV15 to TRBJ2-6; a possible D gene is TRBD1 (6 bases). The CDR3 is 13 amino acids. V was pared by 6 bases and J by 3 bases, with 6 bases between. Looked up from germline, CDR1 is LNHNV and CDR2 is YYDKDF (reference sequence). The CDR3, as DNA: TGTGCCACCAGGGACAGTGGGGCCAACGTCCTGACTTTC. This codes for CATRDSGANVLTF.

The chain has TRBV6-1 and TRBJ2-7, with D possibly TRBD1 on 6 matching bases. Germline CDR1 reads MNHNS; CDR2 reads SASEGT. This CDR3 contains 14 residues. Trimming took 2 bases from V and 2 from J, leaving 10 bases between them. The chain's CDR3 is CASSEFWGPYEQYF. The CDR3 DNA sequence: TGTGCCAGCAGTGAATTTTGGGGGCCCTACGAGCAGTACTTC.

The chain recombines TRBV5-4 with TRBJ1-4; D not resolved. V was shortened by 0 bases and J by 3 bases, with 9 bases between the two germline ends. The CDR3 spans 15 residues. Looked up from germline, CDR1 is SGHNT and CDR2 is YYREEE (reference sequence). The CDR3 nucleotides are TGTGCCAGCAGCTTGGGCGGCAGTTCTAATGAAAAACTGTTTTTT. Translated: CASSLGGSSNEKLFF.

V gene TRBV6-5 combines with J gene TRBJ2-1, with a weak D call TRBD2 (7 bases). The CDR3 consists of 14 residues. The germline CDR1 and CDR2 sequences are MNHEY and SVGAGI. V gave up 3 bases and J gave up 9 bases, with 15 bases separating them. The CDR3: CASSYRQGRAEQFF. The CDR3 region has the DNA TGTGCCAGCAGTTATCGGCAGGGGAGGGCTGAGCAGTTCTTC.

The chain links TRBV5-6 to TRBJ2-5, with D perhaps assigned TRBD1 or TRBD2 (5 bases each). The CDR3 has 15 residues. Germline V gene lookup returns CDR1 SGHDT and CDR2 YYEEEE. V lost 5 bases and J lost 0, with 14 bases in between. The CDR3: CASRHDRGYQETQYF. The CDR3 nucleotides read TGTGCCAGCAGGCATGACAGAGGGTACCAAGAGACCCAGTACTTC. Together with reference TRBV5-6 and TRBJ2-5, the CDR3 gives the full variable domain: DAGVTQSPTHLIKTRGQQVTLRCSPKSGHDTVSWYQQALGQGPQFIFQYYEEEERQRGNFPDRFSGHQFPNYSSELNVNALLLGDSALYLCASRHDRGYQETQYFGPGTRLLVL.

This chain uses TRBV5-4 with TRBJ1-6, with 7 positions matching TRBD1. Germline V gene sequence: CDR1 SGHNT, CDR2 YYREEE (reference sequence). The CDR3 spans 16 residues. V dropped 1 base and J dropped 7; count of bases not matched to a gene: 8. The CDR3, as DNA: TGTGCCAGCAGCTTGCGTTCAGGGGGAGGAAATTCACCCCTCCACTTT. Its translation is CASSLRSGGGNSPLHF.

In its sample, this clone was seen once. The chain couples TRBV4-1 to TRBJ1-2; no firm D call. V gave up 1 base and J gave up 2 bases, with 11 bases separating them. This CDR3 comprises 15 residues. Germline CDR1 and CDR2: MGHRA and YSYEKL. CDR3 in amino acids: CASSQGRSGNYGYTF. CDR3 bases: TGCGCCAGCAGCCAAGGCCGCTCCGGGAACTATGGCTACACCTTC.

The gene calls are TRBV2 and TRBJ1-5; a weak D match, TRBD1 (6 bases). The CDR3 length is 13 residues. With 7 bases removed from V and 9 bases from J, the gap between germline ends came to 16 bases. CDR1 and CDR2 (germline): SNHLY, FYNNEI. The CDR3 spells CASTLDSLGPQHF. In DNA form, the CDR3 reads TGTGCCAGCACCCTGGACAGTCTCGGGCCCCAGCATTTT.

CDR3 nucleotides: TGTGCCAGCTCACCACCTGCAGGGGGCCCAGCTAACTATGGCTACACCTTC. Encoded protein: CASSPPAGGPANYGYTF. The chain joins TRBV18 to TRBJ1-2; 8 bases are shared with TRBD1. V gave up 0 bases and J gave up 0 bases; unmatched junction bases: 6. The CDR3 has 17 amino acids. Germline-derived CDR1 and CDR2 are KGHSH and LQKENI.

The CDR3 loop is CASSQGGDSRANYGYTF. In DNA, the CDR3 is TGTGCCAGCAGCCAAGGGGGGGATTCCCGAGCTAACTATGGCTACACCTTC. The chain uses TRBV16 and TRBJ1-2; TRBD1 is a possible D gene (5 bases). V was pared by 2 bases and J by 0 bases, with 16 bases between. This CDR3 has 17 amino acids. Germline loops: CDR1 KGHSY, CDR2 FQNENV.

The chain employs TRBV6-4 and TRBJ2-3, with D uncertain. CDR3 length equals 18 residues. Germline V gene lookup returns CDR1 MRHNA and CDR2 SNTAGT. V was trimmed by 5 bases and J by 0 bases, leaving 21 bases between them. CDR3 bases: TGTGCCAGCAGTACCCCCTATATAGGGCAACCTAGCACAGATACGCAGTATTTT. The encoded protein is CASSTPYIGQPSTDTQYF.

This clone was detected only a few times. The chain uses TRBV5-1 and TRBJ1-1; 9 bases fit TRBD1. The germline CDR1 and CDR2 sequences are SGHRS and YFSETQ. V shed 0 bases and J 4 bases; nucleotides not matched to a gene: 4. There are 15 residues in the CDR3. The CDR3 bases are TGCGCCAGCAGCTTGGGGGACAGGGAGATCACTGAAGCTTTCTTT. Residues: CASSLGDREITEAFF.